The clone carrying this T cell receptor beta chain has only one observation. This specimen belongs to a study of blood T cell repertoires in COVID-19. About the research overall: Samples taken during acute and convalescent COVID-19 were collected in the United States, Italy and Spain. In each case, the material was cDNA or gDNA derived from T cells, B-cell-depleted T cells, or PBMCs.

The V segment lost 2 bases and the J segment 6 bases; nucleotides outside the gene matches: 4. CDR3 size: 15 residues. The V gene's germline CDR1 is LGHNA and CDR2 YSLEER. In the original analysis: Amplification of reference gene primers was used by the study to estimate nucleated cell counts. Repertoires were generated with immunoSEQ multiplex PCR, while TCRdb's copy carries only in-frame clones and drops some. The V and J calls and clone size come from that table; D and trimming were worked out from the DNA. Seen here are some 670,000 clones, more than 80% observed once, and the top ten hold over 0.2%.

Sequencing used peripheral blood. This receptor was taken from a woman under 30 with acute or convalescent COVID-19. The chain joins TRBV4-3 to TRBJ1-4; 9 bases align to TRBD1. CDR3 amino acids: CASSQYTGGHEKLFF. In DNA form, the CDR3 reads TGCGCCAGCAGCCAATATACAGGGGGCCATGAAAAACTGTTTTTT.